The clone carrying this T cell receptor beta chain was counted at least ten times. The CDR3 runs 14 residues. These data come from a study of T-cell reconstitution after alpha-beta-depleted transplantation in children. It was with unique molecular identifiers that the TCRbeta library was prepared. TCRdb used MiXCR to reprocess the PCR reads, holding one entry per CDR3 protein. Of roughly 100,000 distinct CDR3 sequences in the sample, about 6.8% were seen once. Sequencing used PBMCs, obtained before TCRalphabeta/CD19-depleted stem cell transplant. The rearrangement links TRBV21-1 to TRBJ1-1; TRBD1 is the table's D call and was not checked against the DNA. TRBV21-1 is flagged as a pseudogene. This sequence originates from a boy aged 2-9 years with acute lymphoblastic leukemia, due to receive a stem cell transplant. CDR3 nucleotides: TGTGCCAGCAGCAAACAGGGGTGGGTCACTGAAGCTTTCTTT. Translating gives CASSKQGWVTEAFF.